The rows below give T cell receptor beta chains drawn from one sample of a study of PD-1 blockade in classical Hodgkin lymphoma. The assay was immunoSEQ multiplex PCR, and TCRdb's table has in-frame clones only and misses some. This table holds roughly 50,000 clones, around 86% found once. This material consisted of peripheral blood mononuclear cells (PBMCs), taken before the fourth cycle of nivolumab. The receptor source for this set is a human donor with classical Hodgkin lymphoma. The CDR3 runs from the conserved cysteine through the conserved F or W. Each record gives: J gene, V gene, CDR3 protein.

TRBJ2-2 | TRBV27 | CASSSLNAGELFF
TRBJ2-7 | TRBV5-4 | CASSLVGGASHEQYF
TRBJ2-7 | TRBV28 | CASSLAGLAGLYEQYF
TRBJ1-2 | TRBV27 | CASSFLQGADGYTF
TRBJ2-7 | TRBV15 | CATSRDTSGRVGQYF
TRBJ1-1 | TRBV6-5 | CASSSPTGAFF
TRBJ2-3 | TRBV6-1 | CASSEVGGTDTQYF
TRBJ2-3 | TRBV5-1 | CASSLSRGSGRRSTDTQYF
TRBJ1-2 | TRBV20-1 | CSARGGTKVTF
TRBJ2-1 | TRBV19 | CASSRPGQGNHEQFF
TRBJ1-5 | TRBV5-1 | CASSQGGASNQPQHF
NA | TRBV28 | CATTPPTVHEQYF
TRBJ1-2 | TRBV6-5 | CASSYSVGAGYGYTF
TRBJ2-1 | TRBV7-9 | CASRGTGTSGYNEQFF